This passage covers 13 T cell receptor beta chains from one sample sequenced in a study of blood T cell repertoires in COVID-19. Measured with immunoSEQ multiplex PCR; TCRdb has only the in-frame clones, and not every one. Among under 200,000 clones listed, about 86% were seen once. Source material: peripheral blood. These receptor sequences come from a man aged 18 to 35 with active or convalescent COVID-19.

The rearrangement uses TRBV11-3 and TRBJ1-1; 10 bases map to TRBD1. V was clipped by 5 bases and J by 2 bases; unmatched bases: 5. Per the germline V gene, CDR1 is SGHNT and CDR2 is YENEEA. The CDR3 sequence is 15 residues long. CDR3 loop: CASSPGTGDNTEAFF. In DNA form, the CDR3 reads TGTGCCAGCAGCCCTGGGACAGGGGACAACACTGAAGCTTTCTTT. The full variable domain, its missing parts supplied by reference TRBV11-3 and TRBJ1-1, is EAGVVQSPRYKIIEKKQPVAFWCNPISGHNTLYWYLQNLGQGPELLIRYENEEAVDDSQLPKDRFSAERLKGVDSTLKIQPAELGDSAVYLCASSPGTGDNTEAFFGQGTRLTVV.

This clone was detected only a few times. This chain links TRBV6-5 with TRBJ2-2; a weak D match, TRBD2 (5 bases). The CDR3 has 13 residues. Germline assignment: CDR1 MNHEY and CDR2 SVGAGI. V was cut by 6 bases and J by 0 bases, with 5 bases left in between. CDR3 bases: TGTGCCAGCAGCGGGACGAACACCGGGGAGCTGTTTTTT. Its protein product is CASSGTNTGELFF.

This clone was counted a single time. This chain uses TRBV10-1 with TRBJ1-1; D remains ambiguous. Per germline, CDR1 WNHNN and CDR2 SYGVQD (reference sequence). There are 13 residues in the CDR3. The V and J ends lost 7 bases and 1 base respectively, with 10 bases between them. The CDR3 loop is CASKTGRNTEAFF. The CDR3 DNA reads as TGCGCCAGCAAGACCGGGAGGAACACTGAAGCTTTCTTT.

The chain has TRBV9 and TRBJ2-3, with 8 nucleotides matching TRBD2. The CDR3 runs to 16 residues. In germline, CDR1 is SGDLS, CDR2 YYNGEE. J gave up 6 bases and V 1 base, and 10 bases lay outside the gene matches. The CDR3 here is CASSVWATSGRDTQYF. The CDR3 region has the DNA TGTGCCAGCAGCGTATGGGCAACTAGCGGTAGGGATACGCAGTATTTT.

Only a few counts were recorded for this clone. V and J are TRBV6-5 and TRBJ2-2, with D possibly TRBD2 on 6 matching bases. This CDR3 comprises 15 residues. Germline V CDR1 and CDR2: MNHEY, SVGAGI. Deletions cut 2 bases from V and 4 bases from J, with 11 bases between. The CDR3 region has the DNA TGTGCCAGCAGTTACAATAGCGGCGGCACCGGGGAGCTGTTTTTT. Translating it yields CASSYNSGGTGELFF.

This clone was detected once. The chain has TRBV9 and TRBJ2-3; 7 bases are a match to TRBD1. From germline, CDR1 is SGDLS and CDR2 YYNGEE. Trimming took 0 bases from V and 2 from J; bases not matched to a gene: 6. The CDR3 is 16 residues long. For the CDR3, the DNA is TGTGCCAGCAGCGTAGAGAGGGGGCGCGTCACAGATACGCAGTATTTT. It encodes CASSVERGRVTDTQYF.

The chain's CDR3 is CASSYSGATDTQYF. CDR3 sequence (DNA): TGTGCCAGCAGCTATAGCGGGGCCACAGATACGCAGTATTTT. This chain links TRBV7-3 with TRBJ2-3, with TRBD2 matching 8 bases. The germline CDR1 and CDR2 sequences are SGHTA and FQGTGA. CDR3 length: 14 amino acids. J gave up 2 bases and V 4 bases, and 2 bases lay outside the gene matches.

This clone was observed a single time. The J gene is TRBJ1-6, the V gene TRBV7-2; D uncertain. The germline V gene has CDR1 SGHTA and CDR2 FQGNSA. V lost 7 bases, J lost 7 bases, and 23 bases lay in between. This CDR3 is 17 amino acids long. The CDR3 coding sequence is TGTGCCAGCAATATTTACCCCCGCGAGGGTACCAATTCACCCCTCCACTTT. Residues: CASNIYPREGTNSPLHF. Together with reference TRBV7-2 and TRBJ1-6, the CDR3 gives the full variable domain: GAGVSQSPSNKVTEKGKDVELRCDPISGHTALYWYRQSLGQGLEFLIYFQGNSAPDKSGLPSDRFSAERTGGSVSTLTIQRTQQEDSAVYLCASNIYPREGTNSPLHFGNGTRLTVT.

The genes are TRBV28 and TRBJ2-3; perhaps TRBD1 as D (6 bases). The CDR3 spans 14 residues. Germline V gives CDR1 MDHEN, CDR2 SYDVKM. The V end lost 5 bases, the J end lost 2 bases, and 11 bases lay between the germline ends. For the CDR3, the DNA is TGTGCCAGCAGTGAGGACAGTTTCACAGATACGCAGTATTTT. This translates into CASSEDSFTDTQYF.

This sequence joins TRBV28 and TRBJ2-5, with D tentatively TRBD1 (6 bases). V was clipped by 2 bases and J by 3 bases, with 10 bases between them. CDR3 length: 14 amino acids. Germline V gives CDR1 MDHEN, CDR2 SYDVKM. This chain's CDR3 is CASSLQGLEETQYF. For the CDR3, the DNA is TGTGCCAGCAGTTTACAGGGGTTGGAAGAGACCCAGTACTTC.

This clone came up once. J is TRBJ1-2 and V is TRBV5-1; TRBD1 aligns across 9 bases. This CDR3 has 16 amino acids. The ends lost 4 bases at V and 4 bases at J; junction bases unmatched: 11. The germline V gene has CDR1 SGHRS and CDR2 YFSETQ. The CDR3 region has the DNA TGCGCCAGCAGCACTGGAAGGACAGGGGAGGTCTATGGCTACACCTTC. Translation: CASSTGRTGEVYGYTF.

About this clone itself: Other DNA sequences within the sample encode an identical CDR3. The chain couples TRBV10-3 to TRBJ1-1, with 11 bases fitting TRBD1. Trimming took 6 bases from V and 5 from J; bases not matched to a gene: 5. The CDR3 length is 14 residues. In germline, CDR1 is ENHRY, CDR2 SYGVKD. The CDR3 coding sequence is TGTGCCATCAGCGGGGGACAGGGGGGGACTGAAGCTTTCTTT. Translated: CAISGGQGGTEAFF.

The V and J genes are TRBV7-2 and TRBJ2-7, with TRBD1 matching over 8 bases. Trimming cost V 4 bases and J 2 bases; bases outside gene matches: 7. This CDR3 comprises 15 residues. Germline loops: CDR1 SGHTA, CDR2 FQGNSA. CDR3 loop: CASSSDPQGAYEQYF. Written as DNA, the CDR3 is TGTGCCAGCAGCTCGGACCCACAGGGGGCCTACGAGCAGTACTTC.